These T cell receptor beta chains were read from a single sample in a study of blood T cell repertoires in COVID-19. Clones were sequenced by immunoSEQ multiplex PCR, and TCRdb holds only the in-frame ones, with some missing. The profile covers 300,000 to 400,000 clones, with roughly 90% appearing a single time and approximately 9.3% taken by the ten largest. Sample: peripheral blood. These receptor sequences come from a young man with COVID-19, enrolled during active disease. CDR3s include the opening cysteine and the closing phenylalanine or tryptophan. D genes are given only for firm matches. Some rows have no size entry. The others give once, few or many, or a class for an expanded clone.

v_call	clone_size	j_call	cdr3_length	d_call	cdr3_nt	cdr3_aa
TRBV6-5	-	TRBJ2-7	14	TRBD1	TGTGCCAGCAGTTACCAGGGACAGCTATACGAGCAGTACTTC	CASSYQGQLYEQYF
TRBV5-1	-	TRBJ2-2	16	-	TGCGCCAGCAGCTTGGTTGGACAAGCGAACACCGGGGAGCTGTTTTTT	CASSLVGQANTGELFF
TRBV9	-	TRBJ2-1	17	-	TGTGCCAGCAGCGGATTAATACAGGGTCTGGGGTACAATGAGCAGTTCTTC	CASSGLIQGLGYNEQFF
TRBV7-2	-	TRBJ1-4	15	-	TGTGCCAGCAGCTTGGAGGGCGGGAAGGGAGAAAAACTGTTTTTT	CASSLEGGKGEKLFF
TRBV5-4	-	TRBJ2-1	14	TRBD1	TGTGCCAGCAGCGACAGGGGGCGCGGGGATGAGCAGTTCTTC	CASSDRGRGDEQFF
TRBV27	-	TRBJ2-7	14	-	TGTGCCAGCAGACTAGGACAGCCCTCCTACGAGCAGTACTTC	CASRLGQPSYEQYF
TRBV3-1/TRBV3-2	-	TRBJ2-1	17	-	TGTGCCAGCAGCCAAGATGGGCTAGCATGGCGATACAATGAGCAGTTCTTC	CASSQDGLAWRYNEQFF
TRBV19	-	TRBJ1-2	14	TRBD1	TGTGCCAGTAGTATTAAGGACAGGGACCATGGCTACACCTTC	CASSIKDRDHGYTF
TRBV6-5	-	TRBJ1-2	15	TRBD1	TGTGCCAGCAGTTACTCTCTGACAGGGAACTATGGCTACACCTTC	CASSYSLTGNYGYTF
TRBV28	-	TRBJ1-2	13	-	TGTGCCAGCAGTCCAACAGGGACGTATGGCTACACCTTC	CASSPTGTYGYTF
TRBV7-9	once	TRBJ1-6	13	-	TGTGCCAGCAGCTTAGATGTAAATTCACCCCTCCACTTT	CASSLDVNSPLHF
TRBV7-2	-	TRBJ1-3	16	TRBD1	TGTGCCAGCAGCTTACAGGGGGTGAGCTCTGGAAACACCATATATTTT	CASSLQGVSSGNTIYF
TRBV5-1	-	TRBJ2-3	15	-	TGCGCCAGCAGCGAGGAGGCCTCCCGCGGAGATACGCAGTATTTT	CASSEEASRGDTQYF
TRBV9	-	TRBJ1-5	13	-	TGTGCCAGCAGCCAAAAACAGGATGGGTCCCAGCATTTT	CASSQKQDGSQHF
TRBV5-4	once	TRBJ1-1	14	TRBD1	TGTGCCAGCAGCATGGACAGGGGAAACACTGAAGCTTTCTTT	CASSMDRGNTEAFF
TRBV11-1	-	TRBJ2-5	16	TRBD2	TGTGCCAGCAGCTTAGGAGCGGGAGGAGGAGGGGAGACCCAGTACTTC	CASSLGAGGGGETQYF
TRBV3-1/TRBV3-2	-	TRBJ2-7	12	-	TGTGCCAGCAGCCAAGCTGGGCAGGAGCAGTACTTC	CASSQAGQEQYF
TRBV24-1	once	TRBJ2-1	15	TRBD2	TGTGCCACCAGTGAGCCGGGACTAGCGAGGGATGAGCAGTTCTTC	CATSEPGLARDEQFF
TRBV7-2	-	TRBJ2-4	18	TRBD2	TGTGCCAGCAGCTATACCCCTCTAGCGGGGCTAGCCAAAAACATTCAGTACTTC	CASSYTPLAGLAKNIQYF
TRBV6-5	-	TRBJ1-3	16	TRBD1	TGTGCCAGCAGTTACGCCCAGGGACAGGGTGGAAACACCATATATTTT	CASSYAQGQGGNTIYF
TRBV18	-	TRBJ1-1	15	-	TGTGCCAGCTCGTCCTCAAGAACAGGACTATTTGAAGCTTTCTTT	CASSSSRTGLFEAFF
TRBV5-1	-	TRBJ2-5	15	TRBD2	TGCGCCAGCAGCGCCCAGACGGGAGGCAGGGAGACCCAGTACTTC	CASSAQTGGRETQYF
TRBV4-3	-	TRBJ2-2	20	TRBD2	TGCGCCAGCAGCCAACGGGGTGGACTAGCGGGAGTTAAGAACACCGGGGAGCTGTTTTTT	CASSQRGGLAGVKNTGELFF
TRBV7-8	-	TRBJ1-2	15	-	TGTGCCAGCAGCTTAGCGGGCGGAGGGAACTATGGCTACACCTTC	CASSLAGGGNYGYTF
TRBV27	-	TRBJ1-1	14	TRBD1	TGTGCCAGCAGGGACAGGGTAGAGGGGCCTGAAGCTTTCTTT	CASRDRVEGPEAFF
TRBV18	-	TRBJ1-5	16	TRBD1	TGTGCCAGCTCGGGACAGGGGGTCGGGGGCAATCAGCCCCAGCATTTT	CASSGQGVGGNQPQHF
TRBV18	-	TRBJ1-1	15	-	TGTGCCAGCTCAGCTATTCCTCGGGGGAACACTGAAGCTTTCTTT	CASSAIPRGNTEAFF
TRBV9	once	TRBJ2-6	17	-	TGTGCCAGCAGCGTCGATCCTAGCGACTCTGGGGCCAACGTCCTGACTTTC	CASSVDPSDSGANVLTF
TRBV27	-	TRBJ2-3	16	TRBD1	TGTGCCAGCAGTTCCTTGGGACAGCCCGGAGCAGATACGCAGTATTTT	CASSSLGQPGADTQYF
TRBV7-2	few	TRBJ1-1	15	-	TGTGCCAGCAGCTTAGGAGGCGGGGCTGGCACTGAAGCTTTCTTT	CASSLGGGAGTEAFF
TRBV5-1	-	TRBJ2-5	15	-	TGCGCCAGCAGCTTGGAGGAGTTCCCCCAAGAGACCCAGTACTTC	CASSLEEFPQETQYF
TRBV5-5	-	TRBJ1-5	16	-	TGTGCCAGCAGCTTGACTTTGCAGGGATGGAATCAGCCCCAGCATTTT	CASSLTLQGWNQPQHF
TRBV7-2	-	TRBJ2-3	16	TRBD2	TGTGCCAGCAGCTTTATAGCGGGAGGTCCCCCAGATACGCAGTATTTT	CASSFIAGGPPDTQYF
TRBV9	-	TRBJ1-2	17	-	TGTGCCAGCAGCGTCAATTCCGGCGACGGACTGGGCGATGGCTACACCTTC	CASSVNSGDGLGDGYTF
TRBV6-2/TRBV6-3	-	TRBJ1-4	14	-	TGTGCCAGCAGTTACCGGGGGGAAGATGAAAAACTGTTTTTT	CASSYRGEDEKLFF
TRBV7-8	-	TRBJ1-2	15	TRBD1	TGTGCCAGCAGCTTACCCGGGACAGGGGGCAAAGGCTACACCTTC	CASSLPGTGGKGYTF
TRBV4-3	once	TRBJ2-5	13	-	TGCGCCAGCAGTCAAAGAGGCTCAGAGACCCAGTACTTC	CASSQRGSETQYF
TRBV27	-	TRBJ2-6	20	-	TGTGCCAGCAGTTCCCCCGGGACAACGTCACCGCTCTCTGGGGCCAACGTCCTGACTTTC	CASSSPGTTSPLSGANVLTF